The 14 T cell receptor beta chains listed next were all sequenced from one sample in a study of cytomegalovirus exposure and HLA in healthy donors. The PCR was carried out with 60 Vbeta primers and 13 Jbeta primers. Libraries were prepared by immunoSEQ multiplex PCR; TCRdb keeps only in-frame clonotypes and omits some of them. This sample has 95,000 to 150,000 clones, with over 65% found just once. Sequencing was performed on PBMCs. Receptors originate from a man aged 40-49 years in good health and CMV-seropositive.

The rearrangement joins TRBV27 to TRBJ1-1, with no clear D. This CDR3 is built from 13 residues. With 3 bases removed from V and 4 bases from J, the gap between germline ends came to 9 bases. Germline lookup yields CDR1 MNHEY and CDR2 SMNVEV (reference sequence). The CDR3 DNA is TGTGCCAGCAGTTTTGGGAGAGGCACTGAAGCTTTCTTT. This encodes CASSFGRGTEAFF.

The chain combines TRBV9 with TRBJ2-2, with TRBD2 identical over 11 bases. J lost 1 base, V lost 3 bases, and 11 bases had no gene match. Germline loops: CDR1 SGDLS, CDR2 YYNGEE. The CDR3 spans 19 residues. The CDR3 loop reads CASSDPGLAAIKNTGELFF. In DNA, the CDR3 is TGTGCCAGCAGCGATCCGGGACTAGCGGCTATTAAGAACACCGGGGAGCTGTTTTTT.

CDR3 nucleotide sequence: TGTGCCACCTTCGAAGGGAGGACAGGGGACTCCGGGGAGCTGTTTTTT. As protein: CATFEGRTGDSGELFF. V is TRBV15 and J is TRBJ2-2; 9 bases are shared with TRBD1. The germline V gene encodes CDR1 LNHNV and CDR2 YYDKDF (reference sequence). The CDR3 has 16 residues. V gave up 8 bases and J gave up 6 bases; unmatched junction bases: 13.

This clone appeared a few times. DNA for the CDR3: TGCGCCAGCAGCTTGGTAGGGGGCAGGTCTGGGGCCAACGTCCTGACTTTC. Translated, it gives CASSLVGGRSGANVLTF. The V and J genes are TRBV5-1 and TRBJ2-6, with TRBD1 matching over 7 bases. V dropped 0 bases and J dropped 1; count of bases not matched to a gene: 4. CDR1 and CDR2 from the germline V gene are SGHRS and YFSETQ. The CDR3 contains 17 residues.

This sequence joins TRBV4-2 and TRBJ2-5; 9 bases fit TRBD2. This CDR3 is 18 amino acids long. The germline gives CDR1 LGHNA, CDR2 YNFKEQ. The V gene end was trimmed by 0 bases and the J gene end by 4 bases; junction bases not matched to a gene: 12. The CDR3 spells CASSQEIRGAGGVETQYF. The DNA of the CDR3 is TGTGCCAGCAGCCAAGAGATTCGAGGAGCGGGGGGAGTAGAGACCCAGTACTTC.

This sequence joins TRBV19 and TRBJ1-5, with TRBD1 as a possible D gene (6 bases). The V end was cut by 5 bases, the J end by 6 bases, with 14 bases between. Germline-derived CDR1 and CDR2 are LNHDA and SQIVND (reference sequence). The CDR3 is 14 amino acids. The CDR3 protein is CASSSGHTSQPQHF. The CDR3 DNA reads as TGTGCCAGTAGTTCGGGACACACGAGTCAGCCCCAGCATTTT.

This sequence joins TRBV1 and TRBJ1-1; the D call of TRBD1 is as the table states it, not checked on the DNA. TRBV1 is designated a pseudogene. CDR3 length: 12 residues. Written as DNA, the CDR3 is TGCACCAGCAGCCGACAGCTCGGTGAAGCTTTCTTT. It encodes CTSSRQLGEAFF.

The chain combines TRBV29-1 with TRBJ2-5; D is unresolved. The V gene's germline CDR1 is SQVTM and CDR2 ANQGSEA. This CDR3 spans 19 amino acids. V lost 4 bases and J 1 base, leaving 28 bases between the germline ends. The CDR3 coding sequence is TGCAGCGTTGGAGATCGTCCGACAACAGCCCCCCAAATCCAAGAGACCCAGTACTTC. Translated, it gives CSVGDRPTTAPQIQETQYF.

V and J are TRBV5-1 and TRBJ2-7; TRBD2 matches at 13 bases. Per the germline V gene, CDR1 is SGHRS and CDR2 is YFSETQ. Trimming removed 2 bases from V and 5 bases from J; junction bases left unmatched: 1. This CDR3 spans 14 amino acids. CDR3 coding DNA: TGCGCCAGCAGCTTTGGGACTAGCGGGAACGAGCAGTACTTC. Amino acids: CASSFGTSGNEQYF.

The rearrangement uses TRBV6-6 and TRBJ1-2, with 7 positions matching TRBD1. The trim removed 2 bases at V and 0 bases at J, leaving 3 bases unmatched. Germline CDR1 is MNHNY and CDR2 is SVGAGI (reference sequence). CDR3 length equals 15 residues. The CDR3: CASSYADRTNYGYTF. CDR3 bases: TGTGCCAGCAGTTACGCGGACAGGACTAACTATGGCTACACCTTC.

This clone was seen just once. The CDR3 spells CASSRTGNYGYTF. CDR3 in DNA: TGTGCCAGCAGTAGGACAGGGAACTATGGCTACACCTTC. The chain joins TRBV28 to TRBJ1-2; 8 nucleotides match TRBD1. Unmatched junction bases numbered 1, after V lost 5 bases and J lost 2 bases. This CDR3 is 13 amino acids long. In germline, CDR1 is MDHEN, CDR2 SYDVKM.

This chain links TRBV19 with TRBJ1-5; tentative D call: TRBD1 (5 bases). The CDR3 runs 12 residues. V dropped 3 bases and J dropped 12 bases, with 12 bases sitting between them. Germline CDR1 LNHDA, CDR2 SQIVND (reference sequence). CDR3 amino acids: CASSIHPGDQHF. CDR3 nucleotide sequence: TGTGCCAGTAGTATTCATCCGGGGGACCAGCATTTT.

This rearrangement joins TRBV27 to TRBJ2-7, with D unclear. Germline values: CDR1 MNHEY, CDR2 SMNVEV (reference sequence). The CDR3 is made up of 13 amino acids. V lost 3 bases and J 4 bases, leaving 10 bases between the germline ends. CDR3 loop: CASSFSSLYEQYF. In nucleotides, the CDR3 is TGTGCCAGCAGTTTCTCCTCTTTATACGAGCAGTACTTC.

This rearrangement joins TRBV11-3 to TRBJ2-1, with D perhaps TRBD1 (6 bases). Germline V gene sequence: CDR1 SGHNT, CDR2 YENEEA. The length of the CDR3 is 15 residues. V dropped 5 bases and J dropped 6 bases, with 17 bases sitting between them. Here the CDR3 DNA reads TGTGCCAGCAGCATGTCAAGGGGACACATCAATGAGCAGTTCTTC. As protein: CASSMSRGHINEQFF.